This T cell receptor (beta chain) was obtained from a study of CD8 T cells in Susac syndrome (dated by TCRdb to between 2018 and 2020). Looking at the study overall: The study used repertoire sequencing to test whether antigen drove CD8+ T cell activation and differentiation in Susac syndrome.

V is reduced by 7 bases and J by 5 bases, leaving a spacing of 18 bases between them. CDR1 and CDR2 are drawn from the germline V gene: SQVTM, ANQGSEA. CDR3 length: 13 amino acids, cysteine to phenylalanine. Here the CDR3 DNA is all that survives: 39 bases in frame from base 1. Peripheral blood CD8+ and CD4+ T cells from healthy donors, Susac syndrome patients and multiple sclerosis patients were profiled using high-throughput TCR beta sequencing. The healthy donors served as controls matched for age and sex. Bulk CD8+ and CD4+ T cells were purified by magnetic negative isolation, while CD8+ TEMRA cells were enriched using FACS. Blood was collected in EDTA tubes and processed within 24 hours, with PBMCs isolated through density gradient centrifugation. PBMCs intended for TCR sequencing were cryopreserved in liquid nitrogen and were subsequently thawed in a 37 degrees C water bath. The sorted or isolated CD4+, CD8+ and CD8+ TEMRA cells had a purity of 90% or higher.

RNA was extracted using the RNeasy kit, and about 0.45 to 1 ug of the RNA was reverse transcribed with random hexamers. TCR beta CDR3 regions were amplified with the immunoSEQ multiplex PCR assay covering 54 Vbeta and 13 Jbeta segments. PCR amplification bias was corrected by using a synthetic template baseline for primer optimization and computational correction. On the study's bioinformatics: Reads were annotated to V, D and J genes per IMGT and analyzed with immunoSEQ Analyzer, keeping only productive sequences. Clonality was computed as one minus Shannon entropy normalized by log2 of the number of productive unique sequences. Public and private clones were assessed among the 100 most prevalent clones of each patient and control. A clone was defined as Susac-specific if it was absent from the healthy and MS cohorts, from some 1,100 published viral clones and from other ImmuneACCESS disease sequences. TCRdb passed the public sequencing reads through fastp at Q25 and MiXCR, retaining productive beta sequences. Rows are unified per CDR3 protein, each entry keeping the most common DNA and genes. TCRdb, not the original authors, processed these V and J calls. This sample has 90,000 to 150,000 distinct CDR3 sequences in its table, and 94% of those were observed once. The ten biggest clones cover more than 0.09% of the sample.

As for this clonotype: It lacks a known antigen. No qualities accompany the bases; no much larger clone lies one base away.

The paper's findings and limits, for the study overall: The TCR sequencing and HLA analysis was acknowledged to have included a relatively small number of individuals.

This clonotype was sampled from a human donor in good health. Sequenced: CD4+ T cells from PBMCs. The rearrangement joined TRBV29-1 to TRBJ2-7; the D gene is perhaps TRBD1, from 5 matching bases. DNA sequence: TGCAGCGCTTCGGGCAGGGCGAGGAACGAGCAGTACTTC. This encodes CSASGRARNEQYF.